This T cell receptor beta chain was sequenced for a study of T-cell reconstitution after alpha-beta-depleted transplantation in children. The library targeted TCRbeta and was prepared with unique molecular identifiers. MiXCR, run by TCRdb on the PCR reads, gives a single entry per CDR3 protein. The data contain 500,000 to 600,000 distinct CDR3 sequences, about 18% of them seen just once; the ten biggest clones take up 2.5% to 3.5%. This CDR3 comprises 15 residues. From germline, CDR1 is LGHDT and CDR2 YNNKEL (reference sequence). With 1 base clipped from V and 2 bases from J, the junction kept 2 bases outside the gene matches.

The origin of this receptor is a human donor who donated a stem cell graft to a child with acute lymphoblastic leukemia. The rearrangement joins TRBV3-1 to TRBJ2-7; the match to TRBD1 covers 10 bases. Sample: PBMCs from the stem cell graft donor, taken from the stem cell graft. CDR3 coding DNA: TGTGCCAGCAGCCAAGGGGACAGGGGACCCTACGAGCAGTACTTC. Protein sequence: CASSQGDRGPYEQYF.